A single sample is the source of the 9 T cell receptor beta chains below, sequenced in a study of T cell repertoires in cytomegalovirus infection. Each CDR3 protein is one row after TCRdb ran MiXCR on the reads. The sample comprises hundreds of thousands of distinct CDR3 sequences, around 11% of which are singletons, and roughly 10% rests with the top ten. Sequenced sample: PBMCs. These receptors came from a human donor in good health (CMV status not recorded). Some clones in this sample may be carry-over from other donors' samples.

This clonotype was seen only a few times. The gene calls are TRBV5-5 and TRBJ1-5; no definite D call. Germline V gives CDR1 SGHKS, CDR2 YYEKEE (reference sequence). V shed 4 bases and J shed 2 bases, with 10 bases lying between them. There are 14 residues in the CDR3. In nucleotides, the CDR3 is TGTGCCAGCAGCCGAGAGTTGGGCAATCAGCCCCAGCATTTT. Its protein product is CASSRELGNQPQHF.

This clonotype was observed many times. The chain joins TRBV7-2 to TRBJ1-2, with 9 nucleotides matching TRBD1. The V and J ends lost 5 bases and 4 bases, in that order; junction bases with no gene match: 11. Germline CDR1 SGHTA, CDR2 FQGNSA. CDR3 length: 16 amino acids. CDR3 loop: CASSPRWGQGFYGYTF. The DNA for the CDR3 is TGTGCCAGCAGCCCCCGGTGGGGACAGGGATTCTATGGCTACACCTTC.

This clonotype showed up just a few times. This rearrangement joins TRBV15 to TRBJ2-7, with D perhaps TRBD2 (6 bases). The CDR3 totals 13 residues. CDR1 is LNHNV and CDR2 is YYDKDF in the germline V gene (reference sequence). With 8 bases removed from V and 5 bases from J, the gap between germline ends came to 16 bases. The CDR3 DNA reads TGTGCCACCGTCACCTTTTCGGGGGACGAGCAGTACTTC. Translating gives CATVTFSGDEQYF.

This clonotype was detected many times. DNA for the CDR3: TGTGCCAGCAGCCAAGGCGTGGCGAACACCGGGGAGCTGTTTTTT. It yields the protein CASSQGVANTGELFF. The genes are TRBV4-2 and TRBJ2-2; D not resolved. V was shortened by 1 base and J by 0 bases, with 6 bases between the two germline ends. The CDR3 totals 15 residues. The germline CDR1 and CDR2 sequences are LGHNA and YNFKEQ.

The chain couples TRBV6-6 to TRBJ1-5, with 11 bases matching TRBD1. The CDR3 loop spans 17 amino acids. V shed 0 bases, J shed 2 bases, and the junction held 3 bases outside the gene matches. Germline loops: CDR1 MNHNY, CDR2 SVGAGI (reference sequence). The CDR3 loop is CASSYSGQGVGNQPQHF. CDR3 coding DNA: TGTGCCAGCAGTTACTCGGGACAGGGGGTCGGCAATCAGCCCCAGCATTTT.

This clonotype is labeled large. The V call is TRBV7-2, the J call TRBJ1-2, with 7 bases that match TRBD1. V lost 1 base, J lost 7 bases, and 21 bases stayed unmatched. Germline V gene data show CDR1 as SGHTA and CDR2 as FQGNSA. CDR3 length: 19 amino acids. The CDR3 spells CASSLGDVTPTGLGSGYTF. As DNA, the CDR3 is TGTGCCAGCAGCTTAGGGGACGTCACTCCGACAGGGTTGGGTAGTGGCTACACCTTC.

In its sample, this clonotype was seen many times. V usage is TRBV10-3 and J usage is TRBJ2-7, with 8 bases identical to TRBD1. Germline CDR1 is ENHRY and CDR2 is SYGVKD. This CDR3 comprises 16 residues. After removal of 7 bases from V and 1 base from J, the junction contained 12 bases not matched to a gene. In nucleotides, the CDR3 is TGTGCCATCACCCCCAGCCGGACAGGGTCTTCCTACGAGCAGTACTTC. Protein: CAITPSRTGSSYEQYF.

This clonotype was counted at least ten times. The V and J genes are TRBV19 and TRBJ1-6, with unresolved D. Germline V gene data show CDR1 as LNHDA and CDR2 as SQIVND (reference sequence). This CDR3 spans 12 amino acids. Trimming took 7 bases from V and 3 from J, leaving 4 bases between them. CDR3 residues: CASTHYNSPLHF. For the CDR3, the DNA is TGTGCCAGTACCCACTATAATTCACCCCTCCACTTT.

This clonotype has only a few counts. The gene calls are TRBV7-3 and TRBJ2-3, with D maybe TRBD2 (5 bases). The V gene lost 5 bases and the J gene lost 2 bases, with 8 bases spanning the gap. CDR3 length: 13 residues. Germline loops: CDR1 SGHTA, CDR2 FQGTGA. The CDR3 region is CASSGGPTDTQYF. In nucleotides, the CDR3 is TGTGCCAGCAGCGGAGGACCCACAGATACGCAGTATTTT.